These 26 T cell receptor beta chains originate from one sample sequenced in a study of blood T cell repertoires in COVID-19. Some clones are missing from TCRdb's copy, which holds only in-frame ones; the method was immunoSEQ multiplex PCR. The table includes some 130,000 clones, around 89% detected once. Sequenced material: peripheral blood. These receptors were obtained from a man aged 45-65 years with acute or convalescent COVID-19.

The CDR3 DNA sequence: TGTGCCAGTAGTACCCTGGACAGCCTCTATGGCTACACCTTC. Protein product: CASSTLDSLYGYTF. This rearrangement joins TRBV19 to TRBJ1-2; a possible D gene is TRBD1 (6 bases). Germline V CDR1 and CDR2: LNHDA, SQIVND (reference sequence). The CDR3 spans 14 residues. Deletions cut 4 bases from V and 4 bases from J, with 13 bases between.

The chain recombines TRBV9 with TRBJ1-6, with a possible D match to TRBD1 (5 bases). Trimming removed 0 bases at V and 5 bases at J, with 12 bases between. Germline loops: CDR1 SGDLS, CDR2 YYNGEE. The CDR3 spans 16 residues. DNA of the CDR3: TGTGCCAGCAGCGTAGCAACAGGAGCCGATAATTCACCCCTCCACTTT. It encodes CASSVATGADNSPLHF. Together with reference TRBV9 and TRBJ1-6, the CDR3 gives the full variable domain: DSGVTQTPKHLITATGQRVTLRCSPRSGDLSVYWYQQSLDQGLQFLIQYYNGEERAKGNILERFSAQQFPDLHSELNLSSLELGDSALYFCASSVATGADNSPLHFGNGTRLTVT.

This clone was counted once. The chain carries TRBV5-4 and TRBJ2-5; 7 nucleotides line up with TRBD2. The trim removed 4 bases at V and 5 bases at J, leaving 11 bases unmatched. The CDR3 runs to 15 residues. CDR1 and CDR2 from the germline V gene are SGHNT and YYREEE (reference sequence). The CDR3 DNA follows: TGTGCCAGCAGCCTGGGGGGAGGGCAGGAGGAGACCCAGTACTTC. Translating gives CASSLGGGQEETQYF.

The chain uses TRBV7-9 and TRBJ1-2, with D perhaps TRBD1 (6 bases). V gave up 5 bases and J gave up 4 bases, with 14 bases separating them. Germline assignment: CDR1 SEHNR and CDR2 FQNEAQ (reference sequence). The CDR3 sequence is 14 residues long. Here the CDR3 DNA reads TGTGCCAGCAGCCTCCAGGGGAAACCCTATGGCTACACCTTC. Translation: CASSLQGKPYGYTF.

This chain uses TRBV5-1 with TRBJ1-5, with D uncertain. Trimming took 2 bases from V and 4 from J, leaving 13 bases between them. Germline V lookup: CDR1 SGHRS, CDR2 YFSETQ. The CDR3 is 15 residues long. CDR3 DNA: TGCGCCAGCAGCTTAGAGGGCAGCCCGAATCAGCCCCAGCATTTT. This codes for CASSLEGSPNQPQHF.

The CDR3 sequence is CASSQFQGTYGYTF. In DNA, the CDR3 is TGCGCCAGCAGCCAATTCCAGGGAACTTATGGCTACACCTTC. This sequence joins TRBV4-1 and TRBJ1-2; perhaps TRBD1 as D (5 bases). Germline CDR1 MGHRA, CDR2 YSYEKL. With 2 bases removed from V and 5 bases from J, the gap between germline ends came to 12 bases. The CDR3 is made up of 14 amino acids.

DNA for the CDR3: TGCGCCAGCAGCTTGTCCCCGGGGGATCCGGATACGCAGTATTTT. Its translation: CASSLSPGDPDTQYF. The chain is built from TRBV5-1 and TRBJ2-3, with a tentative D call TRBD2 (6 bases). CDR3 size: 15 residues. V lost 1 base, J lost 6 bases, and 15 bases lay in between. The V gene's germline CDR1 is SGHRS and CDR2 YFSETQ.

CDR3 region: CASSPPGGMGTEAFF. Written as DNA, the CDR3 is TGTGCCAGCAGTCCCCCAGGGGGGATGGGCACTGAAGCTTTCTTT. The chain employs TRBV28 and TRBJ1-1; 7 bases map to TRBD1. Unmatched junction bases numbered 10, after V lost 5 bases and J lost 4 bases. The CDR3 covers 15 residues. Germline CDR1 MDHEN, CDR2 SYDVKM.

This rearrangement joins TRBV6-5 to TRBJ2-1; 7 nucleotides line up with TRBD1. There are 10 residues in the CDR3. J gave up 10 bases and V 6 bases, and 0 bases lay outside the gene matches. Germline lookup yields CDR1 MNHEY and CDR2 SVGAGI. The CDR3 DNA is TGTGCCAGCAGGACAGGGGAGCAGTTCTTC. Translating gives CASRTGEQFF.

This sequence joins TRBV4-2 and TRBJ1-6; 9 nucleotides match TRBD1. Unmatched junction bases numbered 1, after V lost 2 bases and J lost 8 bases. This CDR3 has 14 residues. The germline gives CDR1 LGHNA, CDR2 YNFKEQ. The CDR3 DNA is TGTGCCAGCAGCCAACGGACAGGGGATTCACCCCTCCACTTT. This sequence encodes CASSQRTGDSPLHF.

The J gene is TRBJ2-7, the V gene TRBV4-1, with 8 positions matching TRBD2. Looked up from germline, CDR1 is MGHRA and CDR2 is YSYEKL. V dropped 4 bases and J dropped 0; count of bases not matched to a gene: 5. The CDR3 has 15 residues. CDR3 sequence reads: CASSPAGGLSYEQYF. CDR3 DNA: TGCGCCAGCAGCCCGGCGGGGGGACTCTCCTACGAGCAGTACTTC.

This clone has only one observation. The CDR3 here is CASSRTGFVADTQYF. The CDR3, as DNA: TGTGCCAGCAGCAGGACAGGGTTTGTTGCAGATACGCAGTATTTT. The chain couples TRBV27 to TRBJ2-3; the match to TRBD1 covers 8 bases. CDR1 is MNHEY, CDR2 SMNVEV, per germline (reference sequence). J was trimmed by 4 bases and V by 6 bases; bases with no gene match: 9. The CDR3 totals 15 residues.

V gene TRBV2 combines with J gene TRBJ1-2; D might be TRBD1 (6 bases). The germline gives CDR1 SNHLY, CDR2 FYNNEI. Deletions cut 6 bases from V and 8 bases from J, with 16 bases between. The CDR3 totals 13 residues. CDR3 coding DNA: TGTGCCAGCAGGGTCGAGGGGGAACACGGCTACACCTTC. This sequence encodes CASRVEGEHGYTF.

This clone was observed once. The chain joins TRBV10-3 to TRBJ2-2; possible D gene TRBD1, 6 bases. The CDR3 contains 15 residues. V gave up 6 bases and J gave up 6 bases, with 17 bases separating them. Germline V gene sequence: CDR1 ENHRY, CDR2 SYGVKD. CDR3 region: CAIRKQGASSGELFF. CDR3 coding DNA: TGTGCCATCAGGAAACAGGGCGCATCTTCCGGGGAGCTGTTTTTT.

This clone was seen just once. The J gene is TRBJ1-1, the V gene TRBV25-1, with 10 bases lining up with TRBD1. The V gene end was trimmed by 4 bases and the J gene end by 3 bases; junction bases not matched to a gene: 5. Germline CDR1 is MGHDK and CDR2 is SYGVNS. The CDR3 has 15 amino acids. The CDR3 loop is CASSGRQGAHTEAFF. The CDR3, as DNA: TGTGCCAGCAGTGGTAGACAGGGGGCGCACACTGAAGCTTTCTTT.

V gene TRBV6-5 combines with J gene TRBJ2-1; tentative D call: TRBD2 (5 bases). This CDR3 has 13 residues. The germline V gene encodes CDR1 MNHEY and CDR2 SVGAGI. V was pared by 6 bases and J by 1 base, with 7 bases between. The CDR3 DNA is TGTGCCAGCAGCAGGAGGTCCTACAATGAGCAGTTCTTC. Translating it yields CASSRRSYNEQFF.

V and J are TRBV2 and TRBJ2-1, with 13 bases fitting TRBD2. CDR3 length: 14 amino acids. The V segment lost 11 bases and the J segment 6 bases; nucleotides outside the gene matches: 7. Per germline, CDR1 SNHLY and CDR2 FYNNEI. The DNA for the CDR3 is TGTGCCGGAGGGACTAGCGGGGCGGGCAATGAGCAGTTCTTC. The encoded protein is CAGGTSGAGNEQFF.

The V call is TRBV9, the J call TRBJ2-1; D might be TRBD1 (6 bases). This CDR3 contains 15 residues. V gave up 4 bases and J gave up 4 bases, with 15 bases separating them. Looked up from germline, CDR1 is SGDLS and CDR2 is YYNGEE. The CDR3 DNA reads TGTGCCAGCAGCACCAACCCAGGGGCTTACAATGAGCAGTTCTTC. Its protein is CASSTNPGAYNEQFF.

Only one count was recorded for this clone. The chain is built from TRBV10-3 and TRBJ1-4; 10 nucleotides match TRBD1. The CDR3 is made up of 14 amino acids. Germline lookup yields CDR1 ENHRY and CDR2 SYGVKD. The V gene end was trimmed by 6 bases and the J gene end by 8 bases; junction bases not matched to a gene: 6. CDR3 sequence (DNA): TGTGCCATCAGGCCGGGACAGGGGAACGAAAAACTGTTTTTT. The encoded protein is CAIRPGQGNEKLFF.

The genes are TRBV19 and TRBJ2-1; perhaps TRBD1 as D (5 bases). The CDR3 is 14 amino acids. V gave up 2 bases and J gave up 7 bases, with 12 bases separating them. The V gene's germline CDR1 is LNHDA and CDR2 SQIVND (reference sequence). CDR3 region: CASSIQGGWNEQFF. The DNA for the CDR3 is TGTGCCAGTAGTATACAGGGCGGTTGGAATGAGCAGTTCTTC.

The chain joins TRBV27 to TRBJ2-2, with 9 positions matching TRBD2. Germline CDR1 is MNHEY and CDR2 is SMNVEV (reference sequence). The CDR3 is 16 amino acids. V gave up 5 bases and J gave up 6 bases; unmatched junction bases: 10. The CDR3 region has the DNA TGTGCCAGCAGTCCACTAGCGGGCACTCGTGCCGGGGAGCTGTTTTTT. It yields the protein CASSPLAGTRAGELFF.

This clone was detected only a few times. V and J are TRBV28 and TRBJ1-1, with D perhaps TRBD1 (6 bases). The length of the CDR3 is 14 residues. V was trimmed by 6 bases and J by 7 bases, leaving 18 bases between them. The germline V gene encodes CDR1 MDHEN and CDR2 SYDVKM. The CDR3 DNA reads as TGTGCCAGCAGCCCCCATACAGGGCAGTTTGAAGCTTTCTTT. This sequence encodes CASSPHTGQFEAFF.

V gene TRBV19 combines with J gene TRBJ1-3; 9 bases are shared with TRBD1. The CDR3 loop spans 15 amino acids. Germline values: CDR1 LNHDA, CDR2 SQIVND (reference sequence). V shed 7 bases, J shed 3 bases, and the junction held 7 bases outside the gene matches. CDR3 sequence (DNA): TGTGCCAGTATGAAGGGACAGGGAGTTGGAAACACCATATATTTT. The encoded protein is CASMKGQGVGNTIYF.

This sequence joins TRBV30 and TRBJ2-7, with a weak D call TRBD1 (5 bases). Germline values: CDR1 GTSNPN, CDR2 SVGIG (reference sequence). CDR3 length equals 13 residues. V lost 0 bases to trimming and J lost 7 bases, with 13 bases between them. CDR3 protein: CAWSVQAGGEQYF. The CDR3 region has the DNA TGTGCCTGGAGTGTACAGGCAGGTGGGGAGCAGTACTTC.

For the CDR3, the DNA is TGTGCCAGCAGCCAAGAGGGGGCTCTGGATCAGCCCCAGCATTTT. It is translated as CASSQEGALDQPQHF. V gene TRBV3-1 (or the pseudogene TRBV3-2) combines with J gene TRBJ1-5; TRBD1 is a possible D gene (6 bases). Germline V lookup: CDR1 LGHDT, CDR2 YNNKEL (reference sequence). The V end lost 0 bases, the J end lost 5 bases, and 11 bases lay between the germline ends. The CDR3 has 15 residues.

This chain links TRBV21-1 with TRBJ2-7; the DNA was not compared with TRBD2, the D call given in the table. TRBV21-1 is deemed a pseudogene. The CDR3 is made up of 14 amino acids. CDR3 loop: CASSPGDSSYEQYF. CDR3 DNA sequence: TGTGCCAGCAGCCCGGGAGATAGCTCCTACGAGCAGTACTTC.